A selection of T cell receptor beta chains follows, all from one sample in a study of cytomegalovirus exposure and HLA in healthy donors. The method was immunoSEQ multiplex PCR; TCRdb's version includes in-frame clones alone and lacks a portion of them. The sample records more than 150,000 clones, approximately 85% being singletons. Material for sequencing was PBMCs. These receptors were taken from a young man in good health and CMV-seropositive. Each CDR3 is given with its conserved first and last residue. A D gene is named only where the DNA matches it firmly. Size is stated for part of the rows, as once, few or many counts, or as a class when the clone is expanded.

>TRBJ1-2|.|.|TRBV19
TGTGCCAGTAGTTTGGGCTTCAGAAGTGGTAACTATGGCTACACCTTC
CASSLGFRSGNYGYTF
>TRBJ2-1|TRBD2|few|TRBV4-3
TGCGCCAGCAGCCAAGATGGTCTAGCGGGGACGAACAATGAGCAGTTCTTC
CASSQDGLAGTNNEQFF
>TRBJ1-4|.|once|TRBV7-2
TGTGCCAGCAGCTTAAAGTCAGTTCATAATGAAAAACTGTTTTTT
CASSLKSVHNEKLFF
>TRBJ2-5|.|.|TRBV7-8
TGTGCCAGCAGCCCACTCCGCTGGAGGCAAGAGACCCAGTACTTC
CASSPLRWRQETQYF
>TRBJ2-3|.|.|TRBV27
TGTGCCAGCAGTTCGCCCTTCGGAGGGGATACGCAGTATTTT
CASSSPFGGDTQYF
>TRBJ2-7|TRBD1|once|TRBV9
TGTGCCAGCAGCGTATCGACAGGGCTCCTCTACGAGCAGTACTTC
CASSVSTGLLYEQYF
>TRBJ1-6|.|.|TRBV7-9
TGTGCCAGCAGCCAACCCGGGAGGCAATCACCCCTCCACTTT
CASSQPGRQSPLHF
>TRBJ1-3|.|.|TRBV18
TGTGCCAGCTCACCCCGCTTGACGGGGACTGGAAACACCATATATTTT
CASSPRLTGTGNTIYF
>TRBJ2-7|TRBD1|.|TRBV5-1
TGCGCCAGCAGCCCAGGACAGGGGTCCTACGAGCAGTACTTC
CASSPGQGSYEQYF
>TRBJ2-5|TRBD2|.|TRBV7-2
TGTGCCAGCAGCCAGGGAGGCAGCGGGGGGTCGCGAGAGCAGTACTTC
CASSQGGSGGSREQYF
>TRBJ2-7|.|.|TRBV2
TGTGCCAGCAGTGAAGCGGGCCTCTACGAGCAGTACTTC
CASSEAGLYEQYF
>TRBJ1-2|TRBD1|.|TRBV7-6
TGTGCCAGCAGCGACCAGGTCCAGGGGGCGTACTATGGCTACACCTTC
CASSDQVQGAYYGYTF
>TRBJ2-7|TRBD1|.|TRBV29-1
TGCAGCGCTGGGACAGGGTTTAACGAGCAGTACTTC
CSAGTGFNEQYF
>TRBJ1-1|TRBD1|.|TRBV28
TGTGCCAGCAGCCCGGACAGGGGAACTGAAGCTTTCTTT
CASSPDRGTEAFF
>TRBJ2-3|TRBD2|.|TRBV5-1
TGCGCCAGCAGCTGGGCGGGAGGGGGTACAGATACGCAGTATTTT
CASSWAGGGTDTQYF
>TRBJ2-7|TRBD2|.|TRBV15
TGTGCCACCAGCAGAGATTGGGCCCATGGGCTAGCGGGGCTGGAGCAGTACTTC
CATSRDWAHGLAGLEQYF
>TRBJ2-1|.|once|TRBV6-1
TGTGCCAGCAGTGAAGGACGGGGCTCCTACAATGAGCAGTTCTTC
CASSEGRGSYNEQFF
>TRBJ2-5|TRBD1|.|TRBV30
TGTGCCTTAACCAACAGGGGTCAGACCCAGTACTTC
CALTNRGQTQYF
>TRBJ1-2|TRBD1|.|TRBV30
TGTGCCTGGATTCCCGCGGACAGGGCTGGCTACACCTTC
CAWIPADRAGYTF
>TRBJ1-2|.|.|TRBV28
TGTGCCAGCAGTTTCCCCGGGGTCTTCTATGGCTACACCTTC
CASSFPGVFYGYTF
>TRBJ2-7|.|.|TRBV9
TGTGCCAGCAGCGTAGGTGGAGGGGTGCTCTACGAGCAGTACTTC
CASSVGGGVLYEQYF
>TRBJ1-1|.|.|TRBV19
TGTGCCAGTATACTCCACCCAGGGGAAGGTGGGGTAAGCACTGAAGCTTTCTTT
CASILHPGEGGVSTEAFF
>TRBJ2-5|TRBD2|once|TRBV5-4
TGTGCCAGCAGCTTGGCCTCGGGCGGGGGGGAGGGAACCCAGTACTTC
CASSLASGGGEGTQYF
>TRBJ1-2|TRBD1|.|TRBV29-1
TGCAGACCCGGACAGGGGGCGTCTAGCTATGGCTACACCTTC
CRPGQGASSYGYTF
>TRBJ2-1|.|few|TRBV4-1
TGCGCCAGCAGCCAAACGCCCTCGGGCCTAGCATACAATGAGCAGTTCTTC
CASSQTPSGLAYNEQFF
>TRBJ1-6|.|.|TRBV5-4
TGTGCCAGCAGATTAAAGGGGGGGGATTCACCCCTCCACTTT
CASRLKGGDSPLHF
>TRBJ2-1|.|.|TRBV2
TGTGCCAGCAGTGGGGGCAGGGATGAGCAGTTCTTC
CASSGGRDEQFF
>TRBJ2-3|.|few|TRBV5-1
TGCGCCAGCAGGTCGAAGGGGTTCACAGATACGCAGTATTTT
CASRSKGFTDTQYF
>TRBJ2-3|TRBD2|.|TRBV5-1
TGCGCCAGCAGCTTGTTACCTAGCGGGAACACAGATACGCAGTATTTT
CASSLLPSGNTDTQYF
>TRBJ2-5|TRBD2|.|TRBV2
TGTGCCAGCAGTGTTGCTAGCGGAGGCCCCGAGACCCAGTACTTC
CASSVASGGPETQYF
>TRBJ2-7|TRBD2|.|TRBV9
TGTGCCAGCACCCCGGGGGGGGGTTCCTACGAGCAGTACTTC
CASTPGGGSYEQYF
>TRBJ1-6|TRBD1|.|TRBV10-3
TGTGCCATCAGAGGGGACAGCGTAAATTCACCCCTCCACTTT
CAIRGDSVNSPLHF
>TRBJ2-1|.|few|TRBV5-1
TGCGCCAGCAGCCCGGGTAATGAGCAGTTCTTC
CASSPGNEQFF
>TRBJ2-2|TRBD2|.|TRBV7-2
TGTGCCAGCAGCCCGCCGGGACTAGCGCCGAACACCGGGGAGCTGTTTTTT
CASSPPGLAPNTGELFF
>TRBJ1-5|.|few|TRBV6-4
TGTGCCAGCAGTCCTACGGGGATCAATCAGCCCCAGCATTTT
CASSPTGINQPQHF
>TRBJ2-5|TRBD2|.|TRBV30
TGTGCCTGGAGTGTAATAAGGACTAGCGGGGGATACCAAGAGACCCAGTACTTC
CAWSVIRTSGGYQETQYF
>TRBJ1-2|.|.|TRBV30
TGTGCCTGGAGTGTACGCAGGATCGATGGCTACACCTTC
CAWSVRRIDGYTF
>TRBJ2-3|.|.|TRBV5-4
TGTGCCAGCAGCTTGGGCAGGAGGGATACGCAGTATTTT
CASSLGRRDTQYF
>TRBJ1-2|.|.|TRBV6-5
TGTGCCAGCAGTTACGCACAGCAGTCGTATGGCTACACCTTC
CASSYAQQSYGYTF
>TRBJ2-7|TRBD1|once|TRBV10-3
TGTGCCATCAGAAAGACAGGGGAAGCTTACGAGCAGTACTTC
CAIRKTGEAYEQYF
>TRBJ2-3|TRBD2|.|TRBV11-3
TGTGCCAGCAGCTTAGGCTCAGGACTAGCGGCCACAGATACGCAGTATTTT
CASSLGSGLAATDTQYF
>TRBJ1-1|.|.|TRBV6-5
TGTGCCAGCAGCAAGCATGGCACTGAAGCTTTCTTT
CASSKHGTEAFF